This record covers a single TCR beta chain. Its antigen is unknown. This entry is derived from a study of T cell responses to AZD1222 COVID-19 vaccine. The study, taken as a whole, reports: Spike was spanned by vaccine-associated CD4 TCRs, with dominance at 160-218 and 743-854. Among AZD1222 vaccinees, only 5 to 7 were seropositive at baseline.

From germline, CDR1 is SGDLS and CDR2 YYNGEE. The CDR3 covers 14 residues. The trim removed 3 bases at V and 6 bases at J, leaving 8 bases unmatched. Assay used: immunoSEQ multiplex PCR; TCRdb lists only in-frame clones, some missing. Among roughly 140,000 clones listed, under 95% were seen once. Sequenced material: peripheral blood, taken on day 0 of AZD1222 vaccination. This receptor was taken from an adult in good health. The chain employs TRBV9 and TRBJ1-2; 7 bases line up with TRBD1. CDR3 DNA: TGTGCCAGCAGCGCCCAGACAGGGCCTCATGGCTACACCTTC. Its protein product is CASSAQTGPHGYTF.